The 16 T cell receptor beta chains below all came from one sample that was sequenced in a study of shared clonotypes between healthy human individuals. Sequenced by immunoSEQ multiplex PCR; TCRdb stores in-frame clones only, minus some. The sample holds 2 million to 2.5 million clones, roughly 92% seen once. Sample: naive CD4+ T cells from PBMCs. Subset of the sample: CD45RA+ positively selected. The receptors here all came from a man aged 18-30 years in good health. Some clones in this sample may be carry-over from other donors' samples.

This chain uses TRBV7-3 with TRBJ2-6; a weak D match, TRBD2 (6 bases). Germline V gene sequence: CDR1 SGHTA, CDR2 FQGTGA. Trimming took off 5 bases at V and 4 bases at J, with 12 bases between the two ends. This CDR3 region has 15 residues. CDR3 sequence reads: CASSQGTAGANVLTF. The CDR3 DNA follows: TGTGCCAGCAGCCAAGGGACTGCCGGGGCCAACGTCCTGACTTTC.

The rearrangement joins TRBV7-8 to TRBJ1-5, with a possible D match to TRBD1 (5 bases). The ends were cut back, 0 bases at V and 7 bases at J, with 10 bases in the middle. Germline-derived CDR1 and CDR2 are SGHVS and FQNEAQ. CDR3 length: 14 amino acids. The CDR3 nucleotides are TGTGCCAGCAGCTTAGCGGGGACTGGACAGCCCCAGCATTTT. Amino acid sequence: CASSLAGTGQPQHF.

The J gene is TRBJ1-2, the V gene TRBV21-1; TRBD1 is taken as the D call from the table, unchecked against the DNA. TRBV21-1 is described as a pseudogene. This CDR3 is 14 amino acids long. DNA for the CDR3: TGTGCCAGCAGCGGGGACAGGGGGGATTCTGGCTACACCTTC. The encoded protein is CASSGDRGDSGYTF.

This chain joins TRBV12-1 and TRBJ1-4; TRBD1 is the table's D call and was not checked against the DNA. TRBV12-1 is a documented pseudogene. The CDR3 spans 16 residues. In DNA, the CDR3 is TGTGCCAGCAGCTCACCCCGGGGACAGGGTTTTGAAAAACTGTTTTTT. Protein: CASSSPRGQGFEKLFF.

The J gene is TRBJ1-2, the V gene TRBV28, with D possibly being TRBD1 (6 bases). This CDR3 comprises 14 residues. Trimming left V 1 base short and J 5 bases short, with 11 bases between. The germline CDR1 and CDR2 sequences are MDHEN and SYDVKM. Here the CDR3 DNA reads TGTGCCAGCAGTTTATCTAGGACAGCATATGGCTACACCTTC. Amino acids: CASSLSRTAYGYTF.

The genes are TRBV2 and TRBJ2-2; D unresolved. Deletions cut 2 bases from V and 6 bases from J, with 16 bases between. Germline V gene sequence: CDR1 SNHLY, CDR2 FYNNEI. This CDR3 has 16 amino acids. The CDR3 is CASSEFSAREAGELFF. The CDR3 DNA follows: TGTGCCAGCAGTGAATTCTCGGCTAGAGAGGCCGGGGAGCTGTTTTTT.

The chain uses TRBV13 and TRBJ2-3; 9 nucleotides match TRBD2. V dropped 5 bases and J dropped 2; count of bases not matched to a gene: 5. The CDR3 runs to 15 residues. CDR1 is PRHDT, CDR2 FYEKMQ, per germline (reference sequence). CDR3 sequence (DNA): TGTGCCAGCAGCCCTCGACTAGCGGACACAGATACGCAGTATTTT. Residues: CASSPRLADTDTQYF.

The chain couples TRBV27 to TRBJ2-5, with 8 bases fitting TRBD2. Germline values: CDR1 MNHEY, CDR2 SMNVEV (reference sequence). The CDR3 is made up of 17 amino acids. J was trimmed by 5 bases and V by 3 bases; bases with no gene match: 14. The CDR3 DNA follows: TGTGCCAGCAGTTTTAACGGACTAGCAGTTGGGCGCGAGACCCAGTACTTC. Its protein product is CASSFNGLAVGRETQYF.

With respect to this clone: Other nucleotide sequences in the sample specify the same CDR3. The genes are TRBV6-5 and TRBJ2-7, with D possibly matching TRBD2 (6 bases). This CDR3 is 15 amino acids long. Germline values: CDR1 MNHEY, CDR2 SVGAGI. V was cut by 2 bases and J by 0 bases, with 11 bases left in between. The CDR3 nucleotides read TGTGCCAGCAGTTACGCAGCGGGTAGCTCCTACGAGCAGTACTTC. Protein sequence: CASSYAAGSSYEQYF.

CDR3 DNA: TGTGCCAGCAGCCCCCGGGGGGGGAGAAACACTGAAGCTTTCTTT. The encoded protein is CASSPRGGRNTEAFF. The chain recombines TRBV21-1 with TRBJ1-1. TRBV21-1 is listed as a pseudogene. The CDR3 totals 15 residues.

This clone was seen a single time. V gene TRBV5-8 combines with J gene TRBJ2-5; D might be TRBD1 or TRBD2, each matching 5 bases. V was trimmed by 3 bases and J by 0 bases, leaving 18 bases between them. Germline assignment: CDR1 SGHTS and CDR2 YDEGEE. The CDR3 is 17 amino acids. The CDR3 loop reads CASSWDGPPLYQETQYF. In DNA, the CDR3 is TGTGCCAGCAGCTGGGACGGGCCACCCTTGTACCAAGAGACCCAGTACTTC.

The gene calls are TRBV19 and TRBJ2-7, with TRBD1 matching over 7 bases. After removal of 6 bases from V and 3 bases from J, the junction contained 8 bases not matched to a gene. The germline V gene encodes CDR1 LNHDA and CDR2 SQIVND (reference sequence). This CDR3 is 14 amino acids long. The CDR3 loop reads CASSWGQGDYEQYF. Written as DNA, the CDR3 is TGTGCCAGTAGCTGGGGGCAGGGGGACTACGAGCAGTACTTC.

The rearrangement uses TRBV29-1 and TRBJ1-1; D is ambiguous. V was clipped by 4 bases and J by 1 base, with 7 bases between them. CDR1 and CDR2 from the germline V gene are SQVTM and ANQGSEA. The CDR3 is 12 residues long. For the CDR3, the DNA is TGCAGCGTTGCGGAGGGGAACACTGAAGCTTTCTTT. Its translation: CSVAEGNTEAFF.

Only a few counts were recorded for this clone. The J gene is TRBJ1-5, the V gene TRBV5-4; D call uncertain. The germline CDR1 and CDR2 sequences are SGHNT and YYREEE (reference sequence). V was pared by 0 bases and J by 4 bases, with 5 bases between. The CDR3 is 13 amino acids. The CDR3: CASSLELNQPQHF. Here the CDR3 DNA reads TGTGCCAGCAGCTTGGAGCTTAATCAGCCCCAGCATTTT.

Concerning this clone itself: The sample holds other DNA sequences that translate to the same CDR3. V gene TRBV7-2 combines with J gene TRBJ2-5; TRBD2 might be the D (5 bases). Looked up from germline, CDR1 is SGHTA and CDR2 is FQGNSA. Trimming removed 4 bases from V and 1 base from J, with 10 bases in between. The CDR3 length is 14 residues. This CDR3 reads CASSSPGGQETQYF. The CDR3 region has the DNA TGTGCCAGCAGCTCTCCCGGAGGCCAAGAGACCCAGTACTTC.

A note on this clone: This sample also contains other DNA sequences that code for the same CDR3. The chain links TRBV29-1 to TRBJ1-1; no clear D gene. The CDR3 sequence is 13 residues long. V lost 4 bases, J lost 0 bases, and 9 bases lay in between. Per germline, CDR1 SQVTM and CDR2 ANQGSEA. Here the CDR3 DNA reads TGCAGCGTTGGCGGCAGGTTGAACACTGAAGCTTTCTTT. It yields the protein CSVGGRLNTEAFF.